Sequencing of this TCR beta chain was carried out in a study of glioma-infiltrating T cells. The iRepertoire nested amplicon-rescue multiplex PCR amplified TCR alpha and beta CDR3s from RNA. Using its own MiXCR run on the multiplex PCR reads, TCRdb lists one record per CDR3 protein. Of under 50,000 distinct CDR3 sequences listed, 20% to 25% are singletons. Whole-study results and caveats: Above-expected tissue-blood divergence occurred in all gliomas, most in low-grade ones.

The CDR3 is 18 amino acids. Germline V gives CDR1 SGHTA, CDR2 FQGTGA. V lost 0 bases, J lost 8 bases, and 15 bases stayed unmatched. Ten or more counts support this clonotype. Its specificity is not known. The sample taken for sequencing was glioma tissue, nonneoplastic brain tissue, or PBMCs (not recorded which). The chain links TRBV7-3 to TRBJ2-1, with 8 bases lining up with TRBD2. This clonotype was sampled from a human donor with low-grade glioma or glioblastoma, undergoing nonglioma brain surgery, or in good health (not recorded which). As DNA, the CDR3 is TGTGCCAGCAGCTTAACGGGACCCGTGGCGGGGGGTTGGGATGAGCAGTTCTTC. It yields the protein CASSLTGPVAGGWDEQFF.